The present T cell receptor beta chain was sequenced within a study of shared clonotypes between healthy human individuals. Study-wide points: Roughly 4.7% was the fraction of naive CD4 clonotypes found shared across a few donors.

Investigators spread the genomic DNA of each subset evenly over several immunoSEQ plates. In the authors' workflow: ImmunoSEQ yielded junction-only sequences lacking quality scores, so filtering differed. The table came from immunoSEQ multiplex PCR; TCRdb's copy has only in-frame clones and leaves some out. The V and J calls and clone size were taken over from that table, and D and trimming were inferred from the DNA. The sample includes around 1.4 million clones, about 98.5% of them seen just once. The V gene lost 1 base and the J gene lost 5 bases, with 6 bases spanning the gap. The CDR3 loop spans 12 amino acids. CDR1 is SGHNT and CDR2 is YYREEE in the germline V gene (reference sequence). A note on this clone: Its antigen is still unknown.

The source is a man aged 25 to 40 in good health. Sequenced sample: naive CD4+ T cells sorted from blood. This sample's subset: CD45RA+ positively selected. The chain has TRBV5-4 and TRBJ2-5; tentatively, D is TRBD2 (5 bases). As DNA, the CDR3 is TGTGCCAGCAGCTTGACGGGGGAGACCCAGTACTTC. Protein product: CASSLTGETQYF. The full variable domain, with the rest looked up from reference TRBV5-4 and TRBJ2-5, is ETGVTQSPTHLIKTRGQQVTLRCSSQSGHNTVSWYQQALGQGPQFIFQYYREEENGRGNFPPRFSGLQFPNYSSELNVNALELDDSALYLCASSLTGETQYFGPGTRLLVL.